The source of this TCR beta chain is a study of metastatic and nonmetastatic thyroid tumors. Remarks on this clone: The sample carries other DNA sequences with the same CDR3.

Among the patients, none had received any treatment before thyroid surgery. TCRdb re-analyzed the PCR reads using MiXCR. The table has roughly 36,000 clones, roughly a quarter seen once. This CDR3 has 14 residues. Germline-derived CDR1 and CDR2 are DFQATT and SNEGSKA (reference sequence). V shed 0 bases and J 6 bases; nucleotides not matched to a gene: 7. The clonotype comes from a female donor with papillary thyroid cancer or a benign thyroid nodule (not recorded which). Some clones in this sample may be carry-over from other donors' samples. The J gene is TRBJ2-7, the V gene TRBV20-1, with TRBD2 identical over 8 bases. The specimen was blood. The CDR3, as DNA: TGCAGTGCTAGAGAGCCAGCGGGAGTGGTCGAGCAGTACTTC. Protein: CSAREPAGVVEQYF.